This is a list of T cell receptor beta chains from one sample in a study of response to subunit inactivated influenza vaccine. TCRdb re-called the RT-PCR reads with MiXCR, one entry per CDR3 protein. Of roughly 710,000 distinct CDR3 sequences listed, 12% to 15% are singletons. The sequenced sample was PBMCs from blood, obtained around two weeks before vaccination. The source is a man aged 50-59 years who received an inactivated influenza vaccine. The CDR3 runs from the conserved cysteine through the conserved F or W. D genes are given only for firm matches. Clone size is shown for a subset of rows, as once, few, many or a class of expanded clone.

D gene,V gene,J gene,clone size,CDR3 protein,CDR3 DNA
.,TRBV20-1,TRBJ2-5,.,CSASRRSYQETQYF,TGCAGTGCTAGTCGCCGTTCCTACCAAGAGACCCAGTACTTC
.,TRBV5-1,TRBJ2-3,few,CASSLGGQTDTQYF,TGCGCCAGCAGCTTGGGGGGGCAAACAGATACGCAGTATTTT
.,TRBV19,TRBJ1-4,few,CASSTPQVTFEKLFF,TGTGCCAGTAGTACCCCACAGGTTACCTTCGAAAAACTGTTTTTT
TRBD1,TRBV7-6,TRBJ2-7,many,CASSSGQGGSYEQYF,TGTGCCAGCAGCTCTGGACAGGGTGGGTCCTACGAGCAGTACTTC
.,TRBV3-1,TRBJ2-2,.,CASYPGTGELFF,TGTGCCAGCTATCCAGGCACCGGGGAGCTGTTTTTT
TRBD2,TRBV20-1,TRBJ2-7,few,CSARGTSGLSSYEQYF,TGCAGTGCTAGGGGGACTAGCGGGCTGAGCTCCTACGAGCAGTACTTC
.,TRBV6-5,TRBJ1-2,many,CASSYGVNYGYTF,TGTGCCAGCAGTTACGGGGTAAACTATGGCTACACCTTC
.,TRBV20-1,TRBJ2-1,few,CSARAGVGSYNEQFF,TGCAGTGCTAGAGCGGGAGTGGGCTCCTACAATGAGCAGTTCTTC
.,TRBV11-3,TRBJ2-1,many,CASSLGSQVPEQFF,TGTGCCAGCAGCTTAGGGTCCCAGGTGCCAGAGCAGTTCTTC
.,TRBV5-1,TRBJ2-3,many,CASSSQEHGGTQYF,TGCGCCAGCAGCTCACAGGAGCACGGGGGTACGCAGTATTTT
.,TRBV20-1,TRBJ1-6,few,CSARDLWYNSPLHF,TGCAGTGCAAGGGACCTATGGTATAATTCACCCCTCCACTTT
.,TRBV2,TRBJ2-3,few,CASAGGSFADTQYF,TGTGCCAGCGCGGGCGGAAGCTTCGCAGATACGCAGTATTTT
.,TRBV3-1,TRBJ2-1,many,CASSQRRSSYNEQFF,TGTGCCAGCAGCCAGCGGAGGAGCTCCTACAATGAGCAGTTCTTC
.,TRBV15,TRBJ2-7,many,CATSRGRLYEQYF,TGTGCCACCAGCAGAGGCAGGTTATACGAGCAGTACTTC
.,TRBV21-1,TRBJ2-3,few,CASSKFVGIGTDTQYF,.
.,TRBV4-1,TRBJ1-1,few,CASSQDPSQMTEAFF,TGCGCCAGCAGCCAAGATCCATCGCAGATGACTGAAGCTTTCTTT
TRBD2,TRBV6-2/TRBV6-3,TRBJ2-6,many,CASSYNPSGRFSGANVLTF,TGTGCCAGCAGTTACAACCCTAGCGGGAGATTCTCTGGGGCCAACGTCCTGACTTTC
TRBD2,TRBV27,TRBJ2-5,.,CASSWTSGVKTQYF,TGTGCCAGCAGTTGGACTAGCGGGGTAAAGACCCAGTACTTC
.,TRBV12-3/TRBV12-4,TRBJ2-7,many,CASSLPPGEEQYF,TGTGCCAGCAGTTTACCCCCGGGAGAGGAGCAGTACTTC
.,TRBV12-3/TRBV12-4,TRBJ2-5,.,CASSLSRQSVRETQYF,TGTGCCAGCAGTCTCAGCAGACAGTCGGTGAGAGAGACCCAGTACTTC
.,TRBV20-1,TRBJ2-2,.,CSASATSPGELFF,TGCAGTGCTAGTGCCACTAGTCCCGGGGAGCTGTTTTTT
.,TRBV6-1,TRBJ2-5,few,CASSTGPRETQYF,TGTGCCAGCAGTACAGGACCCCGAGAGACCCAGTACTTC
.,TRBV7-2,TRBJ2-7,.,CASSSKGGYEQYF,TGTGCCAGCAGCTCAAAGGGGGGCTACGAGCAGTACTTC
.,TRBV12-3/TRBV12-4,TRBJ1-6,.,CASSFEGDNSPLHF,TGTGCCAGCAGTTTCGAGGGGGATAATTCACCCCTCCACTTT
.,TRBV20-1,TRBJ2-5,few,CSALKPGSQETQYF,TGCAGTGCTCTCAAACCGGGCTCCCAAGAGACCCAGTACTTC
TRBD2,TRBV10-3,TRBJ2-1,once,CAISTSGGASNEQFF,TGTGCCATCAGTACTAGCGGGGGGGCAAGCAATGAGCAGTTCTTC
.,TRBV12-3/TRBV12-4,TRBJ2-7,many,CASSLGTYEQYF,TGTGCCAGCAGCTTGGGGACCTACGAGCAGTACTTC
.,TRBV27,TRBJ2-1,few,CASSPIGRGWYNEQFF,TGTGCCAGCAGTCCCATTGGCCGGGGGTGGTACAATGAGCAGTTCTTC